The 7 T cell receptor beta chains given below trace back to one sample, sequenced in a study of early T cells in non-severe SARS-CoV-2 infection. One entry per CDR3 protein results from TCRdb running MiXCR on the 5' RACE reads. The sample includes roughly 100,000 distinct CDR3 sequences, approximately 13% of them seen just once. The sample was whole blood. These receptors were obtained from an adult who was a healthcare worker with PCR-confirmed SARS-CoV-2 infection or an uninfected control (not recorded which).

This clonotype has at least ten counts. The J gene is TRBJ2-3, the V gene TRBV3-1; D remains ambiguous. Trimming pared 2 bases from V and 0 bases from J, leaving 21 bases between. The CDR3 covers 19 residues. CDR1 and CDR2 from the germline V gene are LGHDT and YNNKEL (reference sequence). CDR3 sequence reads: CASSQRRRSGRSSTDTQYF. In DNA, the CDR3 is TGTGCCAGCAGCCAACGTCGCCGTTCTGGCAGGAGCAGCACAGATACGCAGTATTTT.

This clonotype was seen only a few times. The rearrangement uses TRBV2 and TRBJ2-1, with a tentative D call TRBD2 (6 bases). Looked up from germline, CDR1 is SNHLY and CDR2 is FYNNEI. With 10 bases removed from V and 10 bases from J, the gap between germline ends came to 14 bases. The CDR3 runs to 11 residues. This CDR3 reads CANRGLREQFF. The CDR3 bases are TGTGCCAACCGGGGACTTCGCGAGCAGTTCTTC.

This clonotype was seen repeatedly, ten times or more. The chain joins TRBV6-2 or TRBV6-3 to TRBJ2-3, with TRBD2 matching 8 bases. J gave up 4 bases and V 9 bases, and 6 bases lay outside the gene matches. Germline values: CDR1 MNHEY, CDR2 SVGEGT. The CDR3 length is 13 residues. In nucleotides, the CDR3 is TGTGCCAGTGGACTAGCCTCGGCAGATACGCAGTATTTT. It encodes CASGLASADTQYF.

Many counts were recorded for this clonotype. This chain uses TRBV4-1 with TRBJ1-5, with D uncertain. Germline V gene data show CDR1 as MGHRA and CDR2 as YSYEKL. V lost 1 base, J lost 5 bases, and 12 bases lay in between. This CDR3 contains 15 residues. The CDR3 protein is CASSQGINRDQPQHF. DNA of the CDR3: TGCGCCAGCAGCCAAGGGATTAACAGAGATCAGCCCCAGCATTTT.

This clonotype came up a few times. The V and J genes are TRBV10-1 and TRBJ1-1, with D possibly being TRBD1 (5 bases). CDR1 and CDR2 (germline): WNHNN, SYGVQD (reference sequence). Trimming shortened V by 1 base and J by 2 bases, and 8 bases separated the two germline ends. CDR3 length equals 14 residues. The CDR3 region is CASSEFGGNTEAFF. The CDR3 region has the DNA TGCGCCAGCAGTGAGTTCGGGGGAAACACTGAAGCTTTCTTT.

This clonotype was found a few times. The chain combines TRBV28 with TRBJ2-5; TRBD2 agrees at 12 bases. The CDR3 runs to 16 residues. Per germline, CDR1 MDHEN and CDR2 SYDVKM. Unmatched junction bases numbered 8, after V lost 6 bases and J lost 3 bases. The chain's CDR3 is CASSPTSGGTKETQYF. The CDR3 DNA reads TGTGCCAGCAGCCCTACTAGCGGGGGGACGAAAGAGACCCAGTACTTC.

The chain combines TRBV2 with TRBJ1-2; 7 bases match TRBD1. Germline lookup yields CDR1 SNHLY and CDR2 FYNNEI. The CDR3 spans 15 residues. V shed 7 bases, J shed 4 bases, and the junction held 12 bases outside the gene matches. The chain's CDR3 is CASTGGRRDSYGYTF. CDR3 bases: TGTGCCAGCACGGGAGGGCGAAGGGACAGCTATGGCTACACCTTC.